This TCR beta chain came from a study of T cells after yellow fever vaccination. About the study: Preparation of the low-cell-number fractions used SMART-Seq v4 Ultra Low Input.

TCRdb called the 5' RACE reads again in MiXCR, with one record for every CDR3 protein. The table records some 15,000 distinct CDR3 sequences, 7.3% of them present only once. The V gene's germline CDR1 is SGHTA and CDR2 FQGNSA. The CDR3 runs to 12 residues. Trimming pared 8 bases from V and 4 bases from J, leaving 10 bases between. Whole-study findings and limits: A weaker secondary response peaked on day 5, the primary on day 15. Contaminating bulk clonotypes could be abundant in FACS-sorted repertoires. Day 0 sorted memory subsets lacked detectable levels of almost all vaccine-responding clonotypes.

This clonotype was seen repeatedly, ten times or more. This chain connects TRBV7-2 to TRBJ2-3; D may match TRBD1 or TRBD2 (6 bases each). The TCR sequence derives from a man aged 18 to 30 who received the YFV17D yellow fever vaccine. The material was PBMCs, either bulk or a sorted T-cell subset (CD4+, CD8+, memory, or dextramer-sorted; not recorded which), obtained on the day of the yellow fever booster vaccination. The CDR3 DNA reads TGTGCCAGCGAGGGGGGTTCAGATACGCAGTATTTT. It translates to CASEGGSDTQYF.